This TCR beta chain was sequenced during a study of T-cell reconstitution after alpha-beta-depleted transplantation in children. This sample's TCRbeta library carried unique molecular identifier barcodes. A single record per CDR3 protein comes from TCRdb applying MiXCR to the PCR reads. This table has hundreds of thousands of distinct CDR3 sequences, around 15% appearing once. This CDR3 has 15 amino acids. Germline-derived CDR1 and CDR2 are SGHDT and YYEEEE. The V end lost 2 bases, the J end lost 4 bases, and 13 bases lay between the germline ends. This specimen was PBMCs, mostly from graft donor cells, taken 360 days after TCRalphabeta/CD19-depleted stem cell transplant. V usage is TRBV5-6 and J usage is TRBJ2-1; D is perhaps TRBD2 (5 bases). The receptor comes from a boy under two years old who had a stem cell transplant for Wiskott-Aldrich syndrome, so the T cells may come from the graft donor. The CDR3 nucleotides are TGTGCCAGCAGCTTCCGGGAAAAAGGTTACAATGAGCAGTTCTTC. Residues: CASSFREKGYNEQFF.